Listed below are T cell receptor beta chains from one sample, sequenced in a study of cytomegalovirus exposure and HLA in healthy donors. Produced via immunoSEQ multiplex PCR; TCRdb's table is partial and in-frame only. The sample contains some 84,000 clones, about nine tenths of which appear only once. The sequencing input was PBMCs. The receptors shown here come from a man under 40 in good health and CMV-seronegative. CDR3s include the opening cysteine and the closing phenylalanine or tryptophan. The order of the fields is J gene, clone size, D gene, V gene, CDR3 protein, CDR3 DNA. A D gene is named only where the DNA matches it firmly. Size is omitted from some rows. Given values are once, few, many or a class for expanded clones.

j_call: TRBJ2-5; clone_size: .; d_call: TRBD2; v_call: TRBV6-6; cdr3_aa: CASSLETSATGETQYF; cdr3_nt: TGTGCCAGCAGTTTAGAGACTAGCGCCACTGGGGAGACCCAGTACTTC
j_call: TRBJ2-7; clone_size: .; d_call: .; v_call: TRBV7-5; cdr3_aa: CARSLGTPYEQYF; cdr3_nt: TGTGCCAGAAGCTTAGGGACACCTTACGAGCAGTACTTC
j_call: TRBJ1-5; clone_size: .; d_call: .; v_call: TRBV29-1; cdr3_aa: CSAAIGVSNQPQHF; cdr3_nt: TGCAGCGCTGCCATAGGGGTGAGCAATCAGCCCCAGCATTTT
j_call: TRBJ2-5; clone_size: .; d_call: .; v_call: TRBV6-6; cdr3_aa: CASRTGMRETQYF; cdr3_nt: TGTGCCAGCAGAACAGGGATGCGAGAGACCCAGTACTTC
j_call: TRBJ2-1; clone_size: .; d_call: TRBD2; v_call: TRBV5-1; cdr3_aa: CASSISGVGGNEQFF; cdr3_nt: TGCGCCAGCAGCATTAGCGGGGTAGGTGGAAATGAGCAGTTCTTC
j_call: TRBJ1-1; clone_size: .; d_call: .; v_call: TRBV2; cdr3_aa: CASSPNMGRGTEAFF; cdr3_nt: TGTGCCAGCAGCCCCAACATGGGGCGGGGCACTGAAGCTTTCTTT
j_call: TRBJ1-5; clone_size: .; d_call: .; v_call: TRBV18; cdr3_aa: CASSPADSDQPQHF; cdr3_nt: TGTGCCAGCTCACCGGCGGACAGTGATCAGCCCCAGCATTTT
j_call: TRBJ1-4; clone_size: .; d_call: .; v_call: TRBV20-1; cdr3_aa: CSARTPGKLFF; cdr3_nt: TGCAGTGCTAGAACACCTGGAAAACTGTTTTTT
j_call: TRBJ2-7; clone_size: .; d_call: TRBD1; v_call: TRBV6-5; cdr3_aa: CASSYLGTESYEQYF; cdr3_nt: TGTGCCAGCAGTTACCTCGGGACAGAGAGCTACGAGCAGTACTTC
j_call: TRBJ2-5; clone_size: .; d_call: TRBD2; v_call: TRBV28; cdr3_aa: CASSSRWEGSQETQYF; cdr3_nt: TGTGCCAGCAGTTCCCGGTGGGAGGGGTCCCAAGAGACCCAGTACTTC
j_call: TRBJ2-2; clone_size: .; d_call: TRBD2; v_call: TRBV5-1; cdr3_aa: CASSSSSGYTGELFF; cdr3_nt: TGCGCCAGCAGCTCTTCTAGCGGATACACCGGGGAGCTGTTTTTT
j_call: TRBJ1-5; clone_size: .; d_call: .; v_call: TRBV27; cdr3_aa: CASSLSGGNQPQHF; cdr3_nt: TGTGCCAGCAGTTTATCAGGGGGCAATCAGCCCCAGCATTTT
j_call: TRBJ2-7; clone_size: few; d_call: .; v_call: TRBV7-7; cdr3_aa: CASSLSGGREQYF; cdr3_nt: TGTGCTAGCAGCTTATCGGGGGGCCGCGAGCAGTACTTC
j_call: TRBJ2-3; clone_size: .; d_call: .; v_call: TRBV28; cdr3_aa: CASMAAGSTDTQYF; cdr3_nt: TGTGCCAGCATGGCAGCAGGGAGCACAGATACGCAGTATTTT
j_call: TRBJ1-2; clone_size: few; d_call: .; v_call: TRBV7-9; cdr3_aa: CASSSRTEYGYTF; cdr3_nt: TGTGCCAGCAGCTCACGCACCGAGTATGGCTACACCTTC
j_call: TRBJ1-1; clone_size: .; d_call: .; v_call: TRBV7-5; cdr3_aa: CARSLGVRHTEAFF; cdr3_nt: TGTGCCAGAAGCTTAGGGGTGAGGCACACTGAAGCTTTCTTT
j_call: TRBJ1-3; clone_size: .; d_call: .; v_call: TRBV5-5; cdr3_aa: CASSLDNSGNTIYF; cdr3_nt: TGTGCCAGCAGCCTTGACAACTCTGGAAACACCATATATTTT
j_call: TRBJ2-1; clone_size: once; d_call: TRBD1; v_call: TRBV11-2; cdr3_aa: CASKFRDRGFNEQFF; cdr3_nt: TGTGCCAGCAAATTCCGGGACAGGGGGTTTAATGAGCAGTTCTTC
j_call: TRBJ2-7; clone_size: .; d_call: TRBD2; v_call: TRBV7-2; cdr3_aa: CASSRPGTSGSKQYF; cdr3_nt: TGTGCCAGCAGCCGCCCCGGGACTAGCGGGAGTAAGCAGTACTTC
j_call: TRBJ1-5; clone_size: .; d_call: TRBD1; v_call: TRBV28; cdr3_aa: CASSPGTGQAQPQHF; cdr3_nt: TGTGCCAGCAGTCCGGGGACAGGCCAGGCTCAGCCCCAGCATTTT
j_call: TRBJ2-3; clone_size: .; d_call: TRBD2; v_call: TRBV7-2; cdr3_aa: CASSSGGDTQYF; cdr3_nt: TGTGCCAGCAGCTCCGGGGGGGATACGCAGTATTTT
j_call: TRBJ2-7; clone_size: .; d_call: TRBD1; v_call: TRBV11-3; cdr3_aa: CASSSVGTGVQEQYF; cdr3_nt: TGTGCCAGCAGCTCGGTAGGGACAGGGGTTCAAGAGCAGTACTTC
j_call: TRBJ2-5; clone_size: .; d_call: TRBD1; v_call: TRBV6-6; cdr3_aa: CASSQNQGGRETQYF; cdr3_nt: TGTGCCAGCAGTCAGAACCAAGGGGGCCGGGAGACCCAGTACTTC